This paragraph reports one T cell receptor (beta chain). The antigen remains unidentified. This sample is part of a study of cytomegalovirus exposure and HLA in healthy donors. Whole-study results and caveats: Researchers counted roughly 150 TCR beta chains as cytomegalovirus-associated. A highly shared variant cluster was judged a likely technical artifact. Prior analysis indicated that the majority of TCR beta V segments exhibited productivity approximately 87% or approximately 30% of the time.

Use of 60 Vbeta and 13 Jbeta primers characterized the PCR. Generated by immunoSEQ multiplex PCR, the TCRdb table keeps only in-frame clones and is missing some. The sample shows more than 150,000 clones, 75% to 90% of them seen only once. The CDR3 consists of 16 residues. From germline, CDR1 is WNHNN and CDR2 SYGVQD (reference sequence). The V segment lost 2 bases and the J segment 5 bases; nucleotides outside the gene matches: 7. This clonotype was sampled from a woman between 18 and 29 years old in good health and CMV-seronegative. Sequenced material: PBMCs. V gene TRBV10-1 combines with J gene TRBJ2-2; 8 bases align to TRBD1. In DNA, the CDR3 is TGCGCCAGCAGTGAGCCCCAGGGGGCTAGGACCGGGGAGCTGTTTTTT. Translated: CASSEPQGARTGELFF.